This passage covers 27 T cell receptor beta chains from one sample sequenced in a study of response to subunit inactivated influenza vaccine. Each CDR3 protein gets one entry after TCRdb re-called the RT-PCR reads with MiXCR. Of about 570,000 distinct CDR3 sequences in the sample, about 11% are singletons; the top ten hold approximately 11%. The same sample was also studied in work on T cells expressing NK-cell markers. This second study says: 5'RACE template switching with UMIs generated TCR beta cDNA.

This specimen consisted of PBMCs from blood, obtained on the day of vaccination. All receptors come from a man in his fifties or sixties who received an inactivated influenza vaccine.

Ten or more counts support this clonotype. The chain links TRBV12-3 or TRBV12-4 to TRBJ2-3; D call uncertain. The V end was cut by 11 bases, the J end by 7 bases, with 13 bases between. The CDR3 totals 11 residues. The CDR3, as DNA: TGTGCCTGCCGATTTGGAAATACGCAGTATTTT. Amino acids: CACRFGNTQYF.

The J gene is TRBJ1-6, the V gene TRBV6-1; unclear D gene. Germline CDR1 and CDR2: MNHNS and SASEGT. This CDR3 spans 14 amino acids. V lost 5 bases to trimming and J lost 10 bases, with 15 bases between them. The CDR3 DNA reads TGTGCCAGCAGTACGGACGGCGGACTATCACCCCTCCACTTT. It encodes CASSTDGGLSPLHF.

The rearrangement links TRBV5-1 to TRBJ2-3; unclear D gene. CDR1 is SGHRS, CDR2 YFSETQ, per germline. The CDR3 length is 14 residues. V gave up 4 bases and J gave up 6 bases, with 15 bases separating them. The CDR3 DNA is TGCGCCAGCAGCGCAGACCCAATGAAGGATACGCAGTATTTT. It yields the protein CASSADPMKDTQYF.

This chain joins TRBV28 and TRBJ2-5, with D tentatively TRBD1 (6 bases). Looked up from germline, CDR1 is MDHEN and CDR2 is SYDVKM. There are 17 residues in the CDR3. V was shortened by 4 bases and J by 3 bases, with 21 bases between the two germline ends. The CDR3 reads CASSSTARGHPEETQYF. The CDR3 nucleotides are TGTGCCAGCAGTTCGACCGCACGGGGACACCCAGAAGAGACCCAGTACTTC.

The rearrangement uses TRBV21-1 and TRBJ2-5; the table's D call TRBD2 went unverified against the DNA. TRBV21-1 is labeled a pseudogene. This CDR3 has 15 amino acids. This chain's CDR3 is CASSKERGGRETQYF. The CDR3 coding sequence is TGTGCCAGCAGCAAAGAACGGGGGGGCCGGGAGACCCAGTACTTC.

The chain combines TRBV7-2 with TRBJ2-1; D is unclear. Germline loops: CDR1 SGHTA, CDR2 FQGNSA. V shed 5 bases and J shed 7 bases, with 9 bases lying between them. The CDR3 runs 12 residues. CDR3 protein: CASSATRNEQFF. Written as DNA, the CDR3 is TGTGCCAGCAGCGCGACCCGTAATGAGCAGTTCTTC.

This sequence joins TRBV6-2 or TRBV6-3 and TRBJ1-3, with a weak D call TRBD1 (6 bases). Germline V gives CDR1 MNHEY, CDR2 SVGEGT. Trimming cost V 6 bases and J 2 bases, with 11 bases left between them. The CDR3 is made up of 14 amino acids. The CDR3 DNA reads TGTGCCAGCAGGCTACAGGGAGCTGGAAACACCATATATTTT. This codes for CASRLQGAGNTIYF.

This clonotype was counted only a few times. The chain combines TRBV7-9 with TRBJ2-1, with D perhaps given as TRBD1 or TRBD2 (6 bases each). The germline gives CDR1 SEHNR, CDR2 FQNEAQ (reference sequence). Trimming left V 1 base short and J 9 bases short, with 13 bases between. The CDR3 spans 14 residues. As DNA, the CDR3 is TGTGCCAGCAGCTTAGGGGGGGCCATAGGTGAGCAGTTCTTC. Its translation is CASSLGGAIGEQFF.

This clonotype occurred a few times. V and J are TRBV7-2 and TRBJ2-7; 7 bases agree with TRBD1. The V gene's germline CDR1 is SGHTA and CDR2 FQGNSA. The CDR3 extends over 15 amino acids. V trimming: 1 base; J trimming: 7 bases; junction bases outside the gene matches: 10. CDR3 DNA sequence: TGTGCCAGCAGCTTAGTCGGGACAGACCCCTTTGAGCAGTACTTC. Translating it yields CASSLVGTDPFEQYF.

V gene TRBV28 combines with J gene TRBJ2-5; 10 nucleotides match TRBD2. With 2 bases clipped from V and 4 bases from J, the junction kept 4 bases outside the gene matches. Per the germline V gene, CDR1 is MDHEN and CDR2 is SYDVKM. CDR3 length: 15 amino acids. The CDR3 sequence is CASSLLAGVLETQYF. The CDR3 DNA is TGTGCCAGCAGTTTACTAGCGGGAGTTTTAGAGACCCAGTACTTC.

V usage is TRBV2 and J usage is TRBJ1-4; TRBD1 matches at 9 bases. Germline assignment: CDR1 SNHLY and CDR2 FYNNEI. The CDR3 spans 15 residues. V was pared by 5 bases and J by 4 bases, with 5 bases of the junction left unmatched. The CDR3 coding sequence is TGTGCCAGCAGTTTACAGGGACAGGGTAATGAAAAACTGTTTTTT. Amino acids: CASSLQGQGNEKLFF.

This clonotype occurred a few times. The J gene is TRBJ2-1, the V gene TRBV5-1, with 10 nucleotides matching TRBD2. J lost 0 bases, V lost 4 bases, and 7 bases had no gene match. CDR3 length equals 17 residues. Germline V gene sequence: CDR1 SGHRS, CDR2 YFSETQ. CDR3 in amino acids: CASSAPTSGNSYNEQFF. The CDR3 DNA sequence: TGCGCCAGCAGCGCTCCAACTAGCGGGAACTCCTACAATGAGCAGTTCTTC.

The rearrangement links TRBV12-3 or TRBV12-4 to TRBJ2-7; D is tentatively TRBD1 or TRBD2 (5 bases each). CDR3 length equals 14 residues. V was cut by 3 bases and J by 1 base, with 10 bases left in between. CDR3 in amino acids: CASSLPGRSYEQYF. CDR3 sequence (DNA): TGTGCCAGCAGTTTGCCGGGACGGTCCTACGAGCAGTACTTC.

The V gene is TRBV29-1, the J gene TRBJ1-2; D possibly corresponds to TRBD1 (5 bases). V was trimmed by 4 bases and J by 4 bases, leaving 13 bases between them. Germline CDR1 is SQVTM and CDR2 is ANQGSEA. CDR3 length: 13 residues. In nucleotides, the CDR3 is TGCAGCGTTGGCGACAGAGAGAGCTATGGCTACACCTTC. Residues: CSVGDRESYGYTF.

This clonotype was picked up many times. The CDR3 DNA reads as TGCAGCGTCGATGCTAGCGGGGGAAACACCGGGGAGCTGTTTTTT. Translation gives CSVDASGGNTGELFF. This chain links TRBV29-1 with TRBJ2-2; 10 bases agree with TRBD2. The junction had 6 bases not matched to a gene; V was cut back by 6 bases and J by 2 bases. This CDR3 comprises 15 residues. The germline gives CDR1 SQVTM, CDR2 ANQGSEA.

The chain uses TRBV5-1 and TRBJ2-5; D is possibly TRBD2 (6 bases). Germline V lookup: CDR1 SGHRS, CDR2 YFSETQ. This CDR3 is 14 amino acids long. V lost 6 bases to trimming and J lost 5 bases, with 17 bases between them. The CDR3 protein is CASTRLLGGETQYF. In DNA form, the CDR3 reads TGCGCCAGCACCCGCCTTCTTGGGGGGGAGACCCAGTACTTC.

V is TRBV12-3 or TRBV12-4 and J is TRBJ1-3; tentative D call: TRBD1 (5 bases). The CDR3 totals 14 residues. Trimming took 4 bases from V and 6 from J, leaving 13 bases between them. The CDR3 DNA is TGTGCCAGCAGTTACGGGGGTGGCTCAAACACCATATATTTT. Translating gives CASSYGGGSNTIYF.

The chain joins TRBV28 to TRBJ2-1; D ambiguous. V dropped 3 bases and J dropped 7 bases, with 10 bases sitting between them. The CDR3 length is 13 residues. Germline V CDR1 and CDR2: MDHEN, SYDVKM. CDR3 protein: CASSLHRGNEQFF. CDR3 nucleotide sequence: TGTGCCAGCAGTTTGCACCGTGGGAATGAGCAGTTCTTC.

The chain joins TRBV4-3 to TRBJ2-1; D is ambiguous. Germline CDR1 and CDR2: LGHNA and YSLEER. CDR3 length equals 12 residues. With 0 bases removed from V and 10 bases from J, the gap between germline ends came to 7 bases. This CDR3 reads CASSQDAGEQFF. The CDR3 nucleotides read TGCGCCAGCAGCCAAGATGCTGGGGAGCAGTTCTTC.

The rearrangement links TRBV29-1 to TRBJ1-5, with TRBD1 matching over 8 bases. Germline V gene data show CDR1 as SQVTM and CDR2 as ANQGSEA. The CDR3 consists of 14 residues. V gave up 7 bases and J gave up 4 bases; unmatched junction bases: 9. CDR3 bases: TGCAGCGCTGGGGGACAGGACCCGAATCAGCCCCAGCATTTT. This translates into CSAGGQDPNQPQHF.

The V gene is TRBV9, the J gene TRBJ2-2; perhaps D is TRBD1 or TRBD2 (5 bases each). CDR1 is SGDLS, CDR2 YYNGEE, per germline. Trimming left V 2 bases short and J 4 bases short, with 15 bases between. CDR3 length: 16 residues. CDR3: CASSVGTLSATGELFF. DNA for the CDR3: TGTGCCAGCAGCGTGGGGACCCTGTCGGCCACCGGGGAGCTGTTTTTT.

There are many counts of this clonotype. The CDR3 DNA sequence: TGTGCCAGCAGCTTAGCGGCTAGCGGGATAAATGAGCAGTTCTTC. Protein sequence: CASSLAASGINEQFF. The V call is TRBV7-2, the J call TRBJ2-1; 9 bases are a match to TRBD2. Germline V gene lookup returns CDR1 SGHTA and CDR2 FQGNSA. Trimming cost V 0 bases and J 7 bases; bases outside gene matches: 4. The length of the CDR3 is 15 residues.

The genes are TRBV18 and TRBJ1-5; the match to TRBD1 covers 9 bases. The CDR3 extends over 14 amino acids. The germline gives CDR1 KGHSH, CDR2 LQKENI. V gave up 3 bases and J gave up 8 bases; unmatched junction bases: 5. CDR3 protein: CASSPDRGSEPQHF. The CDR3 DNA reads as TGTGCCAGCTCACCGGACAGGGGTAGTGAGCCCCAGCATTTT.

V is TRBV6-2 or TRBV6-3 and J is TRBJ2-2; TRBD1 or TRBD2 may be the D gene (5 bases each). The V gene lost 7 bases and the J gene lost 5 bases, with 14 bases spanning the gap. CDR1 and CDR2 from the germline V gene are MNHEY and SVGEGT. This CDR3 contains 14 residues. The CDR3 protein is CASMRGVVTGELFF. The CDR3 region has the DNA TGTGCCAGCATGAGGGGTGTGGTAACCGGGGAGCTGTTTTTT.

At least ten counts were recorded for this clonotype. The chain carries TRBV10-3 and TRBJ1-4; the match to TRBD1 covers 7 bases. The V gene's germline CDR1 is ENHRY and CDR2 SYGVKD. J lost 8 bases, V lost 4 bases, and 4 bases had no gene match. This CDR3 spans 13 amino acids. The CDR3: CAISVRGQEKLFF. In DNA, the CDR3 is TGTGCCATCAGTGTTAGGGGGCAGGAAAAACTGTTTTTT.

Here the CDR3 DNA reads TGTGCCAGCAGCCATCCTCTCTGGACAGGGACCACCGGGGAGCTGTTTTTT. Translating gives CASSHPLWTGTTGELFF. The V gene is TRBV7-2, the J gene TRBJ2-2, with 8 bases identical to TRBD1. With 5 bases clipped from V and 4 bases from J, the junction kept 12 bases outside the gene matches. The CDR3 runs 17 residues. Germline V CDR1 and CDR2: SGHTA, FQGNSA.

This chain joins TRBV12-2 and TRBJ2-3; the listed D gene, TRBD2, was not tested against the DNA. TRBV12-2 is recorded as a pseudogene. The CDR3 has 16 amino acids. This CDR3 reads CASRLGLAGTTDTQYF. The DNA for the CDR3 is TGTGCAAGTCGCTTAGGACTAGCGGGAACCACAGATACGCAGTATTTT.